This T cell receptor (beta chain) came from a study of T-cell reconstitution after alpha-beta-depleted transplantation in children. Study results and limitations: Expanded graft clones, several hundred of them, were reportedly the source of alpha-beta T cells about two months after transplant. One year after transplant, T-cell counts and diversity came mostly from newly produced T cells.

Trimming cost V 1 base and J 7 bases; bases outside gene matches: 14. The germline V gene has CDR1 MGHRA and CDR2 YSYEKL. The CDR3 covers 17 residues. This clonotype has ten or more counts. The target antigen is unknown. Researchers prepared the TCRbeta library using unique molecular identifiers, the study reports. MiXCR, run by TCRdb on the PCR reads, gives a single entry per CDR3 protein. The data show about 120,000 distinct CDR3 sequences, over 9% seen once. The sequenced sample was PBMCs, obtained before TCRalphabeta/CD19-depleted stem cell transplant. The V call is TRBV4-1, the J call TRBJ2-3, with 7 bases fitting TRBD2. This clonotype was sampled from a boy younger than 10 with acute lymphoblastic leukemia, due to receive a stem cell transplant. The DNA of the CDR3 is TGCGCCAGCAGCCAAGGGTTCTGGGAGGGCCTTAGTAATACGCAGTATTTT. Its translation is CASSQGFWEGLSNTQYF.